This T cell receptor (beta chain) stems from a study of blood T cell repertoires in COVID-19. On the study more broadly: The analysed material was cDNA or gDNA that came from T cells, B-cell-depleted T cells, or PBMCs.

Authors' methods: For nucleated cells, counts were estimated from reference gene primer amplification. The method was immunoSEQ multiplex PCR; TCRdb's version includes in-frame clones alone and lacks a portion of them. The V and J calls and clone size come from that table; D and trimming were worked out from the DNA. The table includes under 250,000 clones, 84% detected once. The V and J ends lost 1 base and 9 bases respectively, with 4 bases between them. The CDR3 totals 11 residues. Germline V lookup: CDR1 SGHAT, CDR2 FQNNGV. This TCR came from a woman aged 50 to 60 with active or convalescent COVID-19. The rearrangement joins TRBV11-2 to TRBJ2-1; D not resolved. Sequencing was performed on peripheral blood. The CDR3 nucleotides read TGTGCCAGCAGCTTAGCCGGTGAGCAGTTCTTC. Translation: CASSLAGEQFF.